The entry below gives a single T cell receptor (beta chain) sequence along with its context. What it recognizes is unknown. The data are from a study of OX40 agonist ivuxolimab in advanced cancers. Study-wide context: Antecedent anti-PD-1, anti-PD-L1 or anti-CTLA-4 therapy was permissible, with under 50% having received some.

The study, taken as a whole, reports: Partial responders at 0.1-3.0 mg/kg had among the lowest clonal expansion.

Libraries were prepared by immunoSEQ multiplex PCR; TCRdb keeps only in-frame clonotypes and omits some of them. Here the sample spans around 69,000 clones, 70% to 90% being singletons. Specimen: CD4+ or CD8+ T cells sorted from blood, collected in a trial of the OX40 agonist ivuxolimab. The TCR comes from an adult with an advanced solid tumor such as melanoma, head and neck, liver or kidney cancer.

The CDR3 region is CASSLLPATNEKLFF. The CDR3 DNA reads TGTGCCAGCAGTTTACTTCCCGCAACTAATGAAAAACTGTTTTTT. The J gene is TRBJ1-4, the V gene TRBV27; D is uncertain. Trimming pared 2 bases from V and 0 bases from J, leaving 7 bases between. There are 15 residues in the CDR3. CDR1 is MNHEY, CDR2 SMNVEV, per germline (reference sequence).